Below are 25 T cell receptor beta chains sequenced from a single sample in a study of cytomegalovirus exposure and HLA in healthy donors. The PCR employed 60 Vbeta primers together with 13 Jbeta primers. The table came from immunoSEQ multiplex PCR; TCRdb's copy has only in-frame clones and leaves some out. The table includes under 110,000 clones, less than 80% detected once. The sample was PBMCs. Receptors originate from a man aged 55-75 years in good health and CMV-seronegative.

This rearrangement joins TRBV2 to TRBJ2-1; TRBD2 aligns across 7 bases. The CDR3 consists of 13 residues. The germline V gene encodes CDR1 SNHLY and CDR2 FYNNEI. The junction had 2 bases not matched to a gene; V was cut back by 7 bases and J by 2 bases. CDR3 loop: CASILAAYNEQFF. The CDR3 bases are TGTGCCAGCATCCTAGCGGCCTACAATGAGCAGTTCTTC.

This clone has a handful of counts. The chain uses TRBV11-2 and TRBJ2-5, with 12 bases lining up with TRBD2. Looked up from germline, CDR1 is SGHAT and CDR2 is FQNNGV. Trimming took 5 bases from V and 7 from J; bases not matched to a gene: 20. The CDR3 consists of 19 residues. CDR3 DNA sequence: TGTGCCAGCAGCGCCGGACCGGGACTAGCGGGTTCCCGTCGGGGGACCCAGTACTTC. Translated, it gives CASSAGPGLAGSRRGTQYF.

The rearrangement uses TRBV2 and TRBJ1-5, with 8 positions matching TRBD1. The V and J ends lost 4 bases and 7 bases, in that order; junction bases with no gene match: 6. The CDR3 runs 14 residues. Germline V gene sequence: CDR1 SNHLY, CDR2 FYNNEI. The CDR3 DNA reads TGTGCCAGCAGTGCTGACAGGGGAAGGCAGCCCCAGCATTTT. This translates into CASSADRGRQPQHF.

Only a few counts were recorded for this clone. This CDR3 reads CASSGRVEQYF. CDR3 sequence (DNA): TGTGCCAGCAGTGGGAGGGTCGAGCAGTACTTC. V usage is TRBV21-1 and J usage is TRBJ2-7; TRBD2 was called by the table and not checked on the DNA. TRBV21-1 is given as a pseudogene. CDR3 size: 11 residues.

CDR3 in DNA: TGTGCCAGCGTCACAGGGGTTTCCAATGAGCAGTTCTTC. As protein: CASVTGVSNEQFF. This rearrangement joins TRBV2 to TRBJ2-1; TRBD1 matches at 7 bases. The junction had 7 bases not matched to a gene; V was cut back by 8 bases and J by 6 bases. The CDR3 runs 13 residues. CDR1 is SNHLY and CDR2 is FYNNEI in the germline V gene.

This rearrangement joins TRBV5-1 to TRBJ1-5; D not certain. The CDR3 loop spans 13 amino acids. Germline CDR1 reads SGHRS; CDR2 reads YFSETQ. With 5 bases removed from V and 6 bases from J, the gap between germline ends came to 12 bases. Here the CDR3 reads CASRLGSSQPQHF. CDR3 DNA sequence: TGCGCCAGCAGGCTGGGGAGCTCTCAGCCCCAGCATTTT.

The chain carries TRBV2 and TRBJ2-2; 7 bases are shared with TRBD1. The CDR3 totals 14 residues. The V gene end was trimmed by 4 bases and the J gene end by 13 bases; junction bases not matched to a gene: 12. Germline CDR1 and CDR2: SNHLY and FYNNEI. The CDR3 DNA follows: TGTGCCAGCAGTGTCGCCTCTACAGGGGCAGGGCTGTTTTTT. This translates into CASSVASTGAGLFF.

The gene calls are TRBV7-9 and TRBJ1-1; 7 nucleotides match TRBD1. CDR3 length: 14 residues. Looked up from germline, CDR1 is SEHNR and CDR2 is FQNEAQ (reference sequence). The trim removed 6 bases at V and 1 base at J, leaving 5 bases unmatched. The CDR3 region is CASRHQGGNTEAFF. CDR3 coding DNA: TGTGCCAGCAGACACCAGGGGGGGAACACTGAAGCTTTCTTT.

The chain joins TRBV14 to TRBJ2-7; D might be TRBD2 (5 bases). Looked up from germline, CDR1 is SGHDN and CDR2 is FVKESK. V gave up 1 base and J gave up 1 base, with 11 bases separating them. The CDR3 sequence is 15 residues long. In nucleotides, the CDR3 is TGTGCCAGCAGCCAAGCCGGGGAGAGGTCCTACGAGCAGTACTTC. Translating it yields CASSQAGERSYEQYF.

A note on this clone: The sample contains more than one DNA sequence encoding this CDR3. This rearrangement joins TRBV28 to TRBJ1-2, with D perhaps matching TRBD1 (6 bases). Trimming left V 2 bases short and J 4 bases short, with 8 bases between. This CDR3 comprises 13 residues. CDR1 and CDR2 (germline): MDHEN, SYDVKM. Here the CDR3 reads CASSLTGPYGYTF. The CDR3, as DNA: TGTGCCAGCAGTTTAACAGGGCCCTATGGCTACACCTTC.

This clone was recorded once. The chain couples TRBV7-2 to TRBJ1-5; 7 positions agree with TRBD1. The V and J ends lost 4 bases and 1 base, in that order; junction bases with no gene match: 1. Germline V gene sequence: CDR1 SGHTA, CDR2 FQGNSA. The CDR3 consists of 14 residues. The CDR3 sequence: CASSSQGSNQPQHF. The CDR3 DNA sequence: TGTGCCAGCAGCTCACAGGGGAGCAATCAGCCCCAGCATTTT.

The rearrangement joins TRBV6-5 to TRBJ2-6; 7 nucleotides match TRBD1. The CDR3 is 15 residues long. Germline CDR1 is MNHEY and CDR2 is SVGAGI. Germline trimming cut 5 bases from V and 1 base from J; bases unmatched to any gene: 2. CDR3 loop: CASSRDRSGANVLTF. The CDR3 nucleotides read TGTGCCAGCAGTCGGGACAGATCTGGGGCCAACGTCCTGACTTTC.

V and J are TRBV15 and TRBJ2-1, with 7 positions matching TRBD1. The V segment lost 0 bases and the J segment 5 bases; nucleotides outside the gene matches: 10. The CDR3 is 17 amino acids. CDR1 and CDR2 from the germline V gene are LNHNV and YYDKDF (reference sequence). CDR3 sequence (DNA): TGTGCCACCAGCAGAGATCCCACCGGGACAGCAAACAATGAGCAGTTCTTC. Protein: CATSRDPTGTANNEQFF. Based on the CDR3 plus reference TRBV15 and TRBJ2-1, the full variable domain is DAMVIQNPRYQVTQFGKPVTLSCSQTLNHNVMYWYQQKSSQAPKLLFHYYDKDFNNEADTPDNFQSRRPNTSFCFLDIRSPGLGDTAMYLCATSRDPTGTANNEQFFGPGTRLTVL.

J is TRBJ2-5 and V is TRBV5-1, with 12 bases matching TRBD2. Germline CDR1 is SGHRS and CDR2 is YFSETQ. The CDR3 is 16 amino acids. The V and J ends lost 4 bases and 5 bases, in that order; junction bases with no gene match: 9. CDR3 sequence: CASSPSGGALMETQYF. CDR3 bases: TGCGCCAGCAGCCCTAGCGGGGGGGCGTTAATGGAGACCCAGTACTTC.

The genes are TRBV19 and TRBJ2-5, with 9 bases identical to TRBD1. J was trimmed by 2 bases and V by 7 bases; bases with no gene match: 11. CDR3 length: 16 residues. Germline V gene data show CDR1 as LNHDA and CDR2 as SQIVND (reference sequence). CDR3 sequence reads: CASNPGQGTPQETQYF. Here the CDR3 DNA reads TGTGCCAGTAACCCGGGACAGGGAACCCCACAAGAGACCCAGTACTTC.

The J gene is TRBJ2-1, the V gene TRBV2; perhaps TRBD1 as D (6 bases). V lost 8 bases and J lost 12, with 14 bases in between. There are 11 residues in the CDR3. Per germline, CDR1 SNHLY and CDR2 FYNNEI. The chain's CDR3 is CASAGQLRQFF. Written as DNA, the CDR3 is TGTGCCAGCGCTGGACAGTTACGGCAGTTCTTC.

The rearrangement uses TRBV7-8 and TRBJ1-1; possibly TRBD1 for D (5 bases). V shed 1 base and J shed 5 bases, with 11 bases lying between them. The CDR3 length is 14 residues. From germline, CDR1 is SGHVS and CDR2 FQNEAQ. CDR3: CASSLGGRGTEAFF. Written as DNA, the CDR3 is TGTGCCAGCAGCTTAGGGGGCCGGGGGACTGAAGCTTTCTTT.

This chain links TRBV9 with TRBJ1-2; D gene ambiguous. The V end lost 0 bases, the J end lost 4 bases, and 13 bases lay between the germline ends. CDR1 is SGDLS, CDR2 YYNGEE, per germline. This CDR3 is built from 15 residues. CDR3 sequence (DNA): TGTGCCAGCAGCGTAGACAGTCGAGAGCTCTATGGCTACACCTTC. As protein: CASSVDSRELYGYTF. The full variable domain, in which reference TRBV9 and TRBJ1-2 provide the parts outside the CDR3, is DSGVTQTPKHLITATGQRVTLRCSPRSGDLSVYWYQQSLDQGLQFLIQYYNGEERAKGNILERFSAQQFPDLHSELNLSSLELGDSALYFCASSVDSRELYGYTFGSGTRLTVV.

The chain is built from TRBV27 and TRBJ1-5, with D tentatively TRBD1 (6 bases). V lost 7 bases to trimming and J lost 0 bases, with 13 bases between them. The CDR3 runs to 15 residues. Germline V CDR1 and CDR2: MNHEY, SMNVEV (reference sequence). CDR3 amino acids: CASTLTGDSNQPQHF. CDR3 nucleotide sequence: TGTGCCAGCACCTTGACAGGCGATAGCAATCAGCCCCAGCATTTT.

This clone was picked up one time. CDR3 in amino acids: CASRLSGGAGTDTQYF. As DNA, the CDR3 is TGCGCCAGCAGACTTAGCGGGGGGGCGGGAACAGATACGCAGTATTTT. V and J are TRBV4-1 and TRBJ2-3; 11 bases agree with TRBD2. Germline V CDR1 and CDR2: MGHRA, YSYEKL. The CDR3 covers 16 residues. V trimming: 6 bases; J trimming: 3 bases; junction bases outside the gene matches: 8.

The chain links TRBV5-6 to TRBJ2-7; D is unclear. The CDR3 is 12 residues long. The germline V gene has CDR1 SGHDT and CDR2 YYEEEE. V lost 5 bases and J 2 bases, leaving 8 bases between the germline ends. CDR3 region: CASSSGAYEQYF. The CDR3 DNA reads as TGTGCCAGCAGTTCGGGTGCCTACGAGCAGTACTTC.

This chain links TRBV7-9 with TRBJ2-2; TRBD1 is a possible D gene (5 bases). V was clipped by 2 bases and J by 6 bases, with 10 bases between them. The CDR3 is 14 amino acids. Germline V gene data show CDR1 as SEHNR and CDR2 as FQNEAQ (reference sequence). The CDR3 is CASSLLQAPGELFF. Here the CDR3 DNA reads TGTGCCAGCAGCTTACTACAGGCCCCCGGGGAGCTGTTTTTT.

The rearrangement links TRBV27 to TRBJ1-2; tentatively, D is TRBD1 (5 bases). Trimming took 4 bases from V and 0 from J, leaving 9 bases between them. The CDR3 covers 14 residues. Germline V lookup: CDR1 MNHEY, CDR2 SMNVEV (reference sequence). CDR3 in amino acids: CASSSRTPNYGYTF. The CDR3 nucleotides read TGTGCCAGCAGTTCCAGGACACCTAACTATGGCTACACCTTC.

This chain links TRBV5-3 with TRBJ1-1, with D uncertain. TRBV5-3 is an ORF for which the function is uncertain. V lost 2 bases to trimming and J lost 3 bases, with 11 bases between them. The CDR3 loop spans 14 amino acids. The CDR3 DNA is TGTGCCAGAAGCTTATTTCGGTTGGACACTGAAGCTTTCTTT. Its protein is CARSLFRLDTEAFF.

The CDR3 DNA is TGTGCCAGCAGCTTATTACAGGGGATCTTGGGGACTGAAGCTTTCTTT. Translated: CASSLLQGILGTEAFF. The chain has TRBV7-2 and TRBJ1-1; 7 bases agree with TRBD1. V lost 2 bases and J lost 5; bases outside the gene matches: 11. This CDR3 region has 16 residues. The germline gives CDR1 SGHTA, CDR2 FQGNSA.